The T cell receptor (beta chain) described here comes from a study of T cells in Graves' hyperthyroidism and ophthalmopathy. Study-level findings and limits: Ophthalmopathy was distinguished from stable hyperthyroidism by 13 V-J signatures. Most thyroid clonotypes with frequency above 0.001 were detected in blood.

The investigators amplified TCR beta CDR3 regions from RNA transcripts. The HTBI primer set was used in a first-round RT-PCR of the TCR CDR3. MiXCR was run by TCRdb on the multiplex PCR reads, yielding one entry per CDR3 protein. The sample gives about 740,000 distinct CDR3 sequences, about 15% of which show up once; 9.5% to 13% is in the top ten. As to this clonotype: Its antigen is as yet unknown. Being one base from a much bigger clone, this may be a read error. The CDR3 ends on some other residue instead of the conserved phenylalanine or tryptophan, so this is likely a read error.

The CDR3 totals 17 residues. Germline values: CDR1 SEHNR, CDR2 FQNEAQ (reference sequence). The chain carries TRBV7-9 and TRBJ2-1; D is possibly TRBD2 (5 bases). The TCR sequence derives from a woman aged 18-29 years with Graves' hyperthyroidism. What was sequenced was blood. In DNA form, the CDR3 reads TGCGCCAGCAGCCAAGGACTGCTAGCAGTCTCCTACAATGAGCAGTTCCTC. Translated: CASSQGLLAVSYNEQFL.